This is a list of T cell receptor beta chains from one sample in a study of response to subunit inactivated influenza vaccine. A single record per CDR3 protein comes from TCRdb applying MiXCR to the RT-PCR reads. The sample shows around 320,000 distinct CDR3 sequences, 22% of them seen only once. The source was PBMCs from blood, collected approximately 20 months after vaccination. The receptors here all came from a man aged 45 to 70 who received an inactivated influenza vaccine. Both conserved end residues are part of each CDR3. Fields, in order: clone size, J gene, V gene, D gene, CDR3 DNA, CDR3 protein. D genes are given only for firm matches. Some rows mark clone size as missing; the rest say once, few, many or name a class of expanded clone.

clone size: NA; J gene: TRBJ2-3; V gene: TRBV6-2/TRBV6-3; D gene: NA; CDR3 DNA: TGTGCCGGCCTACCGGGGGTGAAGGGCCCAGATACGCAGTATTTT; CDR3 protein: CAGLPGVKGPDTQYF
clone size: NA; J gene: TRBJ1-1; V gene: TRBV2; D gene: NA; CDR3 DNA: TGTGCCAGCAGTGAACTTTCGCGGAACACTGAAGCTTTCTTT; CDR3 protein: CASSELSRNTEAFF
clone size: few; J gene: TRBJ2-2; V gene: TRBV5-1; D gene: NA; CDR3 DNA: TGCGCCAGCAGCACCTCAGGGTCCGGCACCGGGGAGCTGTTTTTT; CDR3 protein: CASSTSGSGTGELFF
clone size: NA; J gene: TRBJ2-2; V gene: TRBV5-5; D gene: NA; CDR3 DNA: TGTGCCAGCAGCATTGAACACCCTCAACAAGGGACCGGGGAGCTGTTTTTT; CDR3 protein: CASSIEHPQQGTGELFF
clone size: NA; J gene: TRBJ2-1; V gene: TRBV11-2; D gene: NA; CDR3 DNA: TGTGCCAGCAGCCCCCGAGCACAACAGGGTTATTTTGGAAGGTACAATGAGCAGTTCTTC; CDR3 protein: CASSPRAQQGYFGRYNEQFF
clone size: NA; J gene: TRBJ2-1; V gene: TRBV20-1; D gene: TRBD2; CDR3 DNA: TGCAGTGCTAGAGATCCCCCAACTAGCGGCAGCTCCTACAATGAGCAGTTCTTC; CDR3 protein: CSARDPPTSGSSYNEQFF
clone size: NA; J gene: TRBJ1-1; V gene: TRBV7-9; D gene: NA; CDR3 DNA: TGTGCCAGCAGCTTCCCCCCTGGGGGATCTGAAGCTTTCTTT; CDR3 protein: CASSFPPGGSEAFF
clone size: NA; J gene: TRBJ1-6; V gene: TRBV28; D gene: NA; CDR3 DNA: TGTGCCAGCAGTAACCCCGGACGGGGGTCCTATAATTCACCCCTCCACTTT; CDR3 protein: CASSNPGRGSYNSPLHF
clone size: many; J gene: TRBJ1-1; V gene: TRBV29-1; D gene: NA; CDR3 DNA: TGCAGCGTTGGCGCGGGGGGTTTGAACACTGAAGCTTTCTTT; CDR3 protein: CSVGAGGLNTEAFF
clone size: many; J gene: TRBJ1-2; V gene: TRBV29-1; D gene: NA; CDR3 DNA: TGCAGCGTTGAGGGGGATCTCTATGGCTACACCTTC; CDR3 protein: CSVEGDLYGYTF
clone size: NA; J gene: TRBJ2-5; V gene: TRBV12-3/TRBV12-4; D gene: TRBD2; CDR3 DNA: TGTGCCAGCAGACCAGCGGGAGGGCGGGAGACCCAGTACTTC; CDR3 protein: CASRPAGGRETQYF
clone size: NA; J gene: TRBJ2-7; V gene: TRBV5-1; D gene: NA; CDR3 DNA: TGCGCCAGCGCTGGCAGGGTATCCTACGAGCAGTACTTC; CDR3 protein: CASAGRVSYEQYF
clone size: few; J gene: TRBJ1-2; V gene: TRBV5-1; D gene: TRBD1; CDR3 DNA: TGCGCCAGCAGCTTGGATGGACAGGGGGTCACCGATCGGGGCTACACCTTC; CDR3 protein: CASSLDGQGVTDRGYTF
clone size: few; J gene: TRBJ1-1; V gene: TRBV12-3/TRBV12-4; D gene: TRBD1; CDR3 DNA: TGTGCCAGCAGCCCAGGACAGGGGGCGAGGAACACTGAAGCTTTCTTT; CDR3 protein: CASSPGQGARNTEAFF
clone size: many; J gene: TRBJ1-2; V gene: TRBV20-1; D gene: NA; CDR3 DNA: TGCAGTGCTACAGGGAGTCATGGCTACACCTTC; CDR3 protein: CSATGSHGYTF
clone size: many; J gene: TRBJ2-3; V gene: TRBV20-1; D gene: TRBD2; CDR3 DNA: TGCAGTGCTGGGTCCTCGCGGGGGAGCACAGATACGCAGTATTTT; CDR3 protein: CSAGSSRGSTDTQYF
clone size: NA; J gene: TRBJ2-1; V gene: TRBV7-2; D gene: NA; CDR3 DNA: TGTGCCAGCAGCCGTCTTAGGTCCGGGGCGGGGGAGCAGTTCTTC; CDR3 protein: CASSRLRSGAGEQFF
clone size: few; J gene: TRBJ1-4; V gene: TRBV4-3; D gene: NA; CDR3 DNA: TGCGCCAGCAGCCCGGGTAAGGGGCACATCTTAGGACTGTTTTTT; CDR3 protein: CASSPGKGHILGLFF
clone size: many; J gene: TRBJ2-3; V gene: TRBV7-9; D gene: NA; CDR3 DNA: TGTGCCAGCAGCCAGCCCGGCACAGATACGCAGTATTTT; CDR3 protein: CASSQPGTDTQYF
clone size: NA; J gene: TRBJ1-3; V gene: TRBV7-2; D gene: NA; CDR3 DNA: TGTGCCAGCAGCTCCCTCCGGGTATCTGGAAACACCATATATTTT; CDR3 protein: CASSSLRVSGNTIYF
clone size: NA; J gene: TRBJ2-7; V gene: TRBV5-6; D gene: TRBD1; CDR3 DNA: TGTGCCAGCAGCATCGGGGACAGCCTATACGAGCAGTACTTC; CDR3 protein: CASSIGDSLYEQYF
clone size: NA; J gene: TRBJ2-2; V gene: TRBV28; D gene: NA; CDR3 DNA: TGTGCCAGCAGTTTTTATTTGACAGGGAACACCGGGGAGCTGTTTTTT; CDR3 protein: CASSFYLTGNTGELFF
clone size: NA; J gene: TRBJ2-1; V gene: TRBV5-1; D gene: TRBD2; CDR3 DNA: TGCGCCAGCAGCTACCCGACTAGCGGGGCGGGCAATGAGCAGTTCTTC; CDR3 protein: CASSYPTSGAGNEQFF
clone size: few; J gene: TRBJ2-1; V gene: TRBV6-2/TRBV6-3; D gene: NA; CDR3 DNA: TGTGCCAGCAGTTACTCGACGCTGCCCGGGCCCCTCTACAATGAGCAGTTCTTC; CDR3 protein: CASSYSTLPGPLYNEQFF
clone size: NA; J gene: TRBJ1-2; V gene: TRBV12-3/TRBV12-4; D gene: NA; CDR3 DNA: TGTGCCAGCAGTTTGTGGGGTGGCGGCTATGGCTACACCTTC; CDR3 protein: CASSLWGGGYGYTF
clone size: many; J gene: TRBJ1-2; V gene: TRBV7-2; D gene: NA; CDR3 DNA: TGTGCCAGCAGCGTGGATTCGGGCTATGGCTACACCTTC; CDR3 protein: CASSVDSGYGYTF
clone size: NA; J gene: TRBJ2-7; V gene: TRBV7-2; D gene: TRBD2; CDR3 DNA: TGTGCCAGCAGCTTAGCGGCTAGCGGGGGATACGAGCAGTACTTC; CDR3 protein: CASSLAASGGYEQYF
clone size: few; J gene: TRBJ2-5; V gene: TRBV10-3; D gene: NA; CDR3 DNA: TGTGCCATCAGTGAGCAAGAGACCCAGTACTTC; CDR3 protein: CAISEQETQYF
clone size: NA; J gene: TRBJ2-7; V gene: TRBV12-3/TRBV12-4; D gene: TRBD2; CDR3 DNA: TGTGCCACGACCCTCGGGACTAGAACCTACGAGCAGTACTTC; CDR3 protein: CATTLGTRTYEQYF
clone size: many; J gene: TRBJ1-4; V gene: TRBV20-1; D gene: NA; CDR3 DNA: TGCAGTGCTAGACGAGGACAAGACCTTAGTGAAAAACTGTTTTTT; CDR3 protein: CSARRGQDLSEKLFF
clone size: few; J gene: TRBJ1-2; V gene: TRBV25-1; D gene: TRBD1; CDR3 DNA: TGTGCCAGCACCCGAACCGGGACAGGGAACTATGGCTACACCTTC; CDR3 protein: CASTRTGTGNYGYTF
clone size: NA; J gene: TRBJ1-1; V gene: TRBV4-3; D gene: NA; CDR3 DNA: TGCGCCAGCAGCCAAGTAAGGGGTATGGACACTGAAGCTTTCTTT; CDR3 protein: CASSQVRGMDTEAFF
clone size: few; J gene: TRBJ2-1; V gene: TRBV27; D gene: NA; CDR3 DNA: TGTGCCAGCAGGGGGGACTTTTACAATGAGCAGTTCTTC; CDR3 protein: CASRGDFYNEQFF
clone size: once; J gene: TRBJ2-4; V gene: TRBV28; D gene: NA; CDR3 DNA: TGTGCCAGCAGTTTGCCAGGGGCAAACATTCAGTACTTC; CDR3 protein: CASSLPGANIQYF
clone size: few; J gene: TRBJ2-2; V gene: TRBV29-1; D gene: NA; CDR3 DNA: TGCAGCGTTGCCCAGCCCAACACCGGGGAGCTGTTTTTT; CDR3 protein: CSVAQPNTGELFF
clone size: few; J gene: TRBJ1-5; V gene: TRBV10-3; D gene: NA; CDR3 DNA: TGTGCCATCAGCACATCCCTTCGGGGGACCCAGCATTTT; CDR3 protein: CAISTSLRGTQHF
clone size: few; J gene: TRBJ2-1; V gene: TRBV12-3/TRBV12-4; D gene: NA; CDR3 DNA: TGTGCCAGCAGAACTACTAGAGAGCAGTTCTTC; CDR3 protein: CASRTTREQFF
clone size: NA; J gene: TRBJ2-5; V gene: TRBV3-1; D gene: NA; CDR3 DNA: TGTGCCAGCAGCCAAGTTTGGGGGGAGCAAGAGACCCAGTACTTC; CDR3 protein: CASSQVWGEQETQYF
clone size: NA; J gene: TRBJ1-3; V gene: TRBV5-6; D gene: NA; CDR3 DNA: TGTGCCAGCAGCTTGTTATCCAGCTCTGGAAACACCATATATTTT; CDR3 protein: CASSLLSSSGNTIYF
clone size: NA; J gene: TRBJ2-7; V gene: TRBV20-1; D gene: TRBD1; CDR3 DNA: TGCAGTGCCTCTCGACAGGGTAGCTACGAGCAGTACTTC; CDR3 protein: CSASRQGSYEQYF
clone size: NA; J gene: TRBJ2-1; V gene: TRBV12-3/TRBV12-4; D gene: NA; CDR3 DNA: TGTGCCAGCAGCCGGGCAGGGGTGGGAAGTTACAATGAGCAGTTCTTC; CDR3 protein: CASSRAGVGSYNEQFF
clone size: few; J gene: TRBJ2-7; V gene: TRBV12-3/TRBV12-4; D gene: TRBD2; CDR3 DNA: TGTGCCAGCAGTTCGGGACTAGCGGGAGTTGTGAACTACGAGCAGTACTTC; CDR3 protein: CASSSGLAGVVNYEQYF
clone size: NA; J gene: TRBJ1-1; V gene: TRBV5-1; D gene: NA; CDR3 DNA: TGCGCCAGCAGCCAGCGTACGGGCGGCCCTGAAGCTTTCTTT; CDR3 protein: CASSQRTGGPEAFF
clone size: few; J gene: TRBJ2-5; V gene: TRBV21-1; D gene: NA; CDR3 DNA: TGTGCCAGCACCCAAAAAGAGACCCAGTACTTC; CDR3 protein: CASTQKETQYF
clone size: few; J gene: TRBJ1-1; V gene: TRBV6-5; D gene: NA; CDR3 DNA: TGTGCCAGCAGTTACAACCCGAACACTGAAGCTTTCTTT; CDR3 protein: CASSYNPNTEAFF
clone size: few; J gene: TRBJ2-3; V gene: TRBV5-8; D gene: NA; CDR3 DNA: TGTGCCAGCAGCTTAAAAAGGAATACGCAGTATTTT; CDR3 protein: CASSLKRNTQYF
clone size: NA; J gene: TRBJ2-2; V gene: TRBV3-1; D gene: NA; CDR3 DNA: TGTGCCAGCAGCCACAATACAGGGATCGGGGAGCTGTTTTTT; CDR3 protein: CASSHNTGIGELFF
clone size: few; J gene: TRBJ1-2; V gene: TRBV11-1; D gene: TRBD1; CDR3 DNA: TGTGCCAGCAGCTTAGACAACAGATTGGACAGGTCTAACTATGGCTACACCTTC; CDR3 protein: CASSLDNRLDRSNYGYTF
clone size: NA; J gene: TRBJ2-5; V gene: TRBV5-1; D gene: NA; CDR3 DNA: TGCGCCAGCAGCTTGGCCCTACAGACCGCAGAGACCCAGTACTTC; CDR3 protein: CASSLALQTAETQYF
clone size: NA; J gene: TRBJ2-5; V gene: TRBV20-1; D gene: NA; CDR3 DNA: TGCAGTGCTAGTAAGGGGGTATGGGAGACCCAGTACTTC; CDR3 protein: CSASKGVWETQYF
clone size: NA; J gene: TRBJ2-2; V gene: TRBV3-1; D gene: NA; CDR3 DNA: TGTGCCAGCAGCAGTAACAGTGACAGGAACACCGGGGAGCTGTTTTTT; CDR3 protein: CASSSNSDRNTGELFF
clone size: few; J gene: TRBJ2-5; V gene: TRBV12-3/TRBV12-4; D gene: NA; CDR3 DNA: TGTGCCAGCAGTCCCCCGGGACTTGGTGGGACCCAGTACTTC; CDR3 protein: CASSPPGLGGTQYF
clone size: NA; J gene: TRBJ1-5; V gene: TRBV6-2/TRBV6-3; D gene: NA; CDR3 DNA: TGTGCCAGCAGTTACTTCCCCGGGACTACGCCCCAGCATTTT; CDR3 protein: CASSYFPGTTPQHF
clone size: once; J gene: TRBJ2-7; V gene: TRBV3-1; D gene: NA; CDR3 DNA: TGTGCCAGCAGCCGGTATGTGGGGGACGAGCAGTACTTC; CDR3 protein: CASSRYVGDEQYF
clone size: NA; J gene: TRBJ2-1; V gene: TRBV20-1; D gene: TRBD1; CDR3 DNA: TGCAGTGCACCGGGACAGGGTTTCTACAATGAGCAGTTCTTC; CDR3 protein: CSAPGQGFYNEQFF